A single sample is the source of the 27 T cell receptor beta chains below, sequenced in a study of T cells in Graves' hyperthyroidism and ophthalmopathy. TCR beta CDR3 sequences were amplified from RNA transcripts. RT-PCR in the first round (using the HTBI primer set) targeted the TCR CDR3. Via MiXCR, TCRdb re-called the multiplex PCR reads, giving one row per CDR3 protein. This table holds 150,000 or so distinct CDR3 sequences, more than 20% found once. Sequenced material: blood. These receptors came from a woman between 45 and 60 years old with Graves' hyperthyroidism that later progressed to Graves' ophthalmopathy.

This clonotype occurred many times. V and J are TRBV5-1 and TRBJ2-1; D may be TRBD2 (5 bases). Trimming stripped 0 bases from V and 1 base from J, with 11 bases between. CDR3 length: 16 amino acids. The germline gives CDR1 SGHRS, CDR2 YFSETQ. Here the CDR3 reads CASSLVVGVSYNEQFF. Written as DNA, the CDR3 is TGCGCCAGCAGCTTGGTAGTGGGAGTATCCTACAATGAGCAGTTCTTC. Combining the CDR3 with reference TRBV5-1 and TRBJ2-1 gives the whole variable domain KAGVTQTPRYLIKTRGQQVTLSCSPISGHRSVSWYQQTPGQGLQFLFEYFSETQRNKGNFPGRFSGRQFSNSRSEMNVSTLELGDSALYLCASSLVVGVSYNEQFFGPGTRLTVL.

This clonotype was seen repeatedly, ten times or more. This sequence joins TRBV7-8 and TRBJ2-1; 8 bases are a match to TRBD2. CDR1 and CDR2 (germline): SGHVS, FQNEAQ. Trimming at V came to 7 bases and at J to 7 bases, leaving 12 bases not matched to a gene. The CDR3 covers 15 residues. The CDR3 loop reads CASTVPWGLGNEQFF. CDR3 in DNA: TGTGCCAGCACCGTTCCTTGGGGACTAGGAAATGAGCAGTTCTTC.

The chain uses TRBV10-3 and TRBJ2-5; the match to TRBD2 covers 13 bases. Germline CDR1 ENHRY, CDR2 SYGVKD. The length of the CDR3 is 14 residues. V was clipped by 4 bases and J by 5 bases; unmatched bases: 1. CDR3 sequence (DNA): TGTGCCATCAGTGGGACTAGCGGGAGTGAGACCCAGTACTTC. Encoded protein: CAISGTSGSETQYF.

This clonotype was observed a few times. This sequence joins TRBV15 and TRBJ2-1, with TRBD1 identical over 8 bases. CDR1 LNHNV and CDR2 YYDKDF come from the germline V gene (reference sequence). The ends lost 2 bases at V and 5 bases at J; junction bases unmatched: 8. This CDR3 region has 16 residues. CDR3 protein: CATSRSPGQANNEQFF. The CDR3 bases are TGTGCCACCAGCAGATCCCCGGGACAGGCCAACAATGAGCAGTTCTTC.

In this sample, this clonotype turned up many times. This chain joins TRBV28 and TRBJ1-6, with a possible D match to TRBD1 (5 bases). Trimming shortened V by 4 bases and J by 7 bases, and 20 bases separated the two germline ends. Germline CDR1 reads MDHEN; CDR2 reads SYDVKM. This CDR3 region has 17 residues. The CDR3 loop is CASSSGRGRPRNSPLHF. DNA of the CDR3: TGTGCCAGCAGTTCTGGGAGGGGTCGGCCCCGGAATTCACCCCTCCACTTT.

As DNA, the CDR3 is TGCGCCAGCAGTGGCTACACAGGGAGGCACAATGAGCAGTTCTTC. This sequence encodes CASSGYTGRHNEQFF. V and J are TRBV10-2 and TRBJ2-1; D is perhaps TRBD1 or TRBD2 (6 bases each). Trimming took off 4 bases at V and 5 bases at J, with 15 bases between the two ends. The germline gives CDR1 WSHSY, CDR2 SAAADI. The CDR3 spans 15 residues.

The CDR3 here is CASHRGDLGIQYF. CDR3 nucleotides: TGTGCCAGCCACCGGGGGGATCTCGGCATTCAGTACTTC. The chain couples TRBV7-3 to TRBJ2-4; 7 bases match TRBD2. The germline CDR1 and CDR2 sequences are SGHTA and FQGTGA. Trimming took 8 bases from V and 9 from J; bases not matched to a gene: 10. The length of the CDR3 is 13 residues.

This clonotype was detected only a few times. The J gene is TRBJ1-1, the V gene TRBV15; tentatively, D is TRBD1 (6 bases). Germline V lookup: CDR1 LNHNV, CDR2 YYDKDF (reference sequence). The CDR3 contains 15 residues. The V end lost 2 bases, the J end lost 4 bases, and 14 bases lay between the germline ends. CDR3 DNA sequence: TGTGCCACCAGCAGAAGCTCGGGACACCTCACTGAAGCTTTCTTT. Protein product: CATSRSSGHLTEAFF. The variable domain in full, completed from reference TRBV15 and TRBJ1-1, reads DAMVIQNPRYQVTQFGKPVTLSCSQTLNHNVMYWYQQKSSQAPKLLFHYYDKDFNNEADTPDNFQSRRPNTSFCFLDIRSPGLGDTAMYLCATSRSSGHLTEAFFGQGTRLTVV.

This clonotype was recorded at least ten times. The chain couples TRBV20-1 to TRBJ2-1; the match to TRBD2 covers 9 bases. This CDR3 region has 16 residues. V shed 6 bases and J 2 bases; nucleotides not matched to a gene: 11. CDR1 is DFQATT, CDR2 SNEGSKA, per germline (reference sequence). The CDR3 coding sequence is TGCAGTGCAGCTCGAGGGGCGGGAGGGACCTACAATGAGCAGTTCTTC. It specifies CSAARGAGGTYNEQFF.

This clonotype has only a few counts. This may come from a read error, since a much larger clone is one base off. This chain links TRBV3-1 with TRBJ2-3; D might be TRBD1 (6 bases). Germline V gene sequence: CDR1 LGHDT, CDR2 YNNKEL (reference sequence). The CDR3 is 13 amino acids. The V gene lost 1 base and the J gene lost 11 bases, with 13 bases spanning the gap. CDR3 amino acids: CASSQGQANLQYF. The CDR3 DNA sequence: TGTGCCAGCAGCCAAGGACAGGCCAATTTGCAGTATTTT.

This clonotype was detected ten times or more. V is TRBV12-3 or TRBV12-4 and J is TRBJ2-2, with TRBD2 as a possible D gene (6 bases). V lost 5 bases and J lost 3, with 13 bases in between. This CDR3 comprises 15 residues. As DNA, the CDR3 is TGTGCCAGCAGTGCACCCGGGGGAGACACCGGGGAGCTGTTTTTT. As protein: CASSAPGGDTGELFF.

This clonotype was recorded many times. The rearrangement uses TRBV20-1 and TRBJ2-5, with D tentatively TRBD2 (5 bases). Trimming removed 5 bases from V and 0 bases from J, with 16 bases in between. CDR1 is DFQATT, CDR2 SNEGSKA, per germline (reference sequence). This CDR3 spans 15 amino acids. In DNA, the CDR3 is TGCAGTGCTCCTCTAGCCGCAAGGGACCAAGAGACCCAGTACTTC. Amino acids: CSAPLAARDQETQYF.

This clonotype was found many times. The chain combines TRBV20-1 with TRBJ2-1; D may correspond to TRBD1 or TRBD2 (5 bases each). CDR1 DFQATT and CDR2 SNEGSKA come from the germline V gene (reference sequence). V gave up 8 bases and J gave up 5 bases, with 19 bases separating them. The CDR3 runs to 14 residues. The CDR3 coding sequence is TGCAGTTGTAGGGGTCCAGGAGGACACAATGAGCAGTTCTTC. The encoded protein is CSCRGPGGHNEQFF.

The chain carries TRBV10-3 and TRBJ2-3, with 12 bases matching TRBD2. V was pared by 6 bases and J by 3 bases, with 1 base of the junction left unmatched. This CDR3 spans 14 amino acids. In germline, CDR1 is ENHRY, CDR2 SYGVKD. CDR3 protein: CAIRGTSGTDTQYF. CDR3 bases: TGTGCCATCAGGGGGACTAGCGGGACAGATACGCAGTATTTT.

In regard to this clonotype: A much larger clone sits a single nucleotide away, making a read error possible. V gene TRBV11-2 combines with J gene TRBJ2-5, with a tentative D call TRBD1 (5 bases). CDR3 size: 15 residues. The V end was cut by 3 bases, the J end by 3 bases, with 14 bases between. Germline CDR1 and CDR2: SGHAT and FQNNGV. CDR3 coding DNA: TGTGCCAGCAGCTTTTTAGGGGCAGACGAAGAGACCCAGTACTTC. Protein product: CASSFLGADEETQYF.

The chain carries TRBV5-1 and TRBJ2-6; D not resolved. This CDR3 has 17 amino acids. V was clipped by 0 bases and J by 4 bases, with 14 bases between them. CDR1 and CDR2 from the germline V gene are SGHRS and YFSETQ. Written as DNA, the CDR3 is TGCGCCAGCAGCTTGGCGGGCAGTGGGTCGGGGGCCAACGTCCTGACTTTC. Translated, it gives CASSLAGSGSGANVLTF.

Points on this clonotype: A much larger clone lies one base from this, so it may be a read error. The chain links TRBV20-1 to TRBJ2-7, with a weak D call TRBD2 (5 bases). V lost 5 bases to trimming and J lost 7 bases, with 24 bases between them. CDR1 is DFQATT, CDR2 SNEGSKA, per germline (reference sequence). CDR3 length: 15 residues. This CDR3 is CSAPVAGPSKDEQYF. The CDR3 DNA follows: TGCAGTGCTCCGGTGGCGGGTCCCAGTAAGGATGAGCAGTACTTC.

This clonotype was counted at least ten times. The V gene is TRBV28, the J gene TRBJ2-1; 9 positions agree with TRBD2. V was pared by 2 bases and J by 7 bases, with 9 bases of the junction left unmatched. Germline V gives CDR1 MDHEN, CDR2 SYDVKM. This CDR3 has 16 amino acids. CDR3 DNA: TGTGCCAGCAGTTTAATTGGCGGGAGGGCCGGGAATGAGCAGTTCTTC. Encoded protein: CASSLIGGRAGNEQFF.

V gene TRBV20-1 combines with J gene TRBJ2-1; 10 nucleotides agree with TRBD1. V shed 3 bases, J shed 4 bases, and the junction held 6 bases outside the gene matches. Germline V lookup: CDR1 DFQATT, CDR2 SNEGSKA (reference sequence). The CDR3 extends over 15 amino acids. The CDR3 loop reads CSASRRQGAYNEQFF. The CDR3 DNA follows: TGCAGTGCTAGTAGGCGACAGGGGGCGTACAATGAGCAGTTCTTC.

The rearrangement links TRBV27 to TRBJ2-1; D not certain. Germline V lookup: CDR1 MNHEY, CDR2 SMNVEV (reference sequence). The length of the CDR3 is 12 residues. V lost 6 bases and J 4 bases, leaving 7 bases between the germline ends. DNA for the CDR3: TGTGCCAGCAGCGACACGTACAATGAGCAGTTCTTC. Its protein is CASSDTYNEQFF.

V gene TRBV29-1 combines with J gene TRBJ2-4, with D possibly TRBD1 on 6 matching bases. Trimming removed 6 bases at V and 5 bases at J, with 11 bases between. CDR3 size: 12 residues. Germline values: CDR1 SQVTM, CDR2 ANQGSEA. Here the CDR3 DNA reads TGCAGCGTGAAAGGACAGCAAAACATTCAGTACTTC. It encodes CSVKGQQNIQYF.

With regard to this clonotype: This clone may be a read error of a much larger clone one base away. The chain links TRBV29-1 to TRBJ1-1; no definite D call. The CDR3 consists of 11 residues. Germline values: CDR1 SQVTM, CDR2 ANQGSEA. CDR3 bases: TGCAGCGTTGTTGGGAACACTGAAGCTTCCTTT. Its translation is CSVVGNTEASF.

In this sample, this clonotype turned up many times. The rearrangement uses TRBV18 and TRBJ2-2, with D perhaps TRBD2 (5 bases). The CDR3 consists of 15 residues. Between the trimmed V and J ends, which lost 4 bases and 5 bases, there was a span of 14 bases. Germline V gene data show CDR1 as KGHSH and CDR2 as LQKENI. The CDR3 sequence is CASSRELTGTGELFF. Written as DNA, the CDR3 is TGTGCCAGCTCACGGGAGCTTACTGGGACCGGGGAGCTGTTTTTT.

The rearrangement uses TRBV18 and TRBJ1-5; no definite D call. CDR3 size: 15 residues. V lost 2 bases and J lost 0, with 8 bases in between. CDR1 and CDR2 from the germline V gene are KGHSH and LQKENI. In DNA, the CDR3 is TGTGCCAGCTCACCAACAGCGTATAGCAATCAGCCCCAGCATTTT. The encoded protein is CASSPTAYSNQPQHF.

This chain uses TRBV28 with TRBJ2-1, with unresolved D. The CDR3 extends over 13 amino acids. V lost 1 base, J lost 5 bases, and 6 bases lay in between. CDR1 is MDHEN, CDR2 SYDVKM, per germline. CDR3 DNA: TGTGCCAGCAGTTTATCAGTTGACAATGAGCAGTTCTTC. It is translated as CASSLSVDNEQFF.

This clonotype was counted only a few times. V is TRBV13 and J is TRBJ1-6; D unclear. Trimming took off 6 bases at V and 0 bases at J, with 9 bases between the two ends. Germline V gene sequence: CDR1 PRHDT, CDR2 FYEKMQ (reference sequence). This CDR3 has 15 residues. This chain's CDR3 is CASRQFSSYNSPLHF. The DNA of the CDR3 is TGTGCCAGCAGACAGTTTAGCTCCTATAATTCACCCCTCCACTTT. The variable domain in full, with the rest retrieved from reference TRBV13 and TRBJ1-6, is AAGVIQSPRHLIKEKRETATLKCYPIPRHDTVYWYQQGPGQDPQFLISFYEKMQSDKGSIPDRFSAQQFSDYHSELNMSSLELGDSALYFCASRQFSSYNSPLHFGNGTRLTVT.

This clonotype occurred a few times. This chain joins TRBV29-1 and TRBJ2-5; no reliable D call. The CDR3 has 10 residues. The ends were cut back, 3 bases at V and 5 bases at J, with 4 bases in the middle. The germline gives CDR1 SQVTM, CDR2 ANQGSEA. DNA of the CDR3: TGCAGCGTTGATACTGAGACCCAGTACTTC. Protein sequence: CSVDTETQYF.